This T cell receptor (beta chain) was profiled in a study of control samples from healthy donors and cancer patients. The CDR3 has 17 residues. Germline CDR1 and CDR2: LNHDA and SQIVND (reference sequence). Trimming stripped 3 bases from V and 3 bases from J, with 20 bases between. Some clones are missing from TCRdb's copy, which holds only in-frame ones; the method was immunoSEQ multiplex PCR. The table for this sample gives roughly 200,000 clones. The sample taken for sequencing was blood. The rearrangement links TRBV19 to TRBJ1-1; tentative D call: TRBD1 (5 bases). The TCR originated in a woman aged 30 to 39 in good health. This CDR3 reads CASSMVHDLGVDTEAFF. As DNA, the CDR3 is TGTGCCAGTAGTATGGTGCATGACCTGGGGGTTGACACTGAAGCTTTCTTT.